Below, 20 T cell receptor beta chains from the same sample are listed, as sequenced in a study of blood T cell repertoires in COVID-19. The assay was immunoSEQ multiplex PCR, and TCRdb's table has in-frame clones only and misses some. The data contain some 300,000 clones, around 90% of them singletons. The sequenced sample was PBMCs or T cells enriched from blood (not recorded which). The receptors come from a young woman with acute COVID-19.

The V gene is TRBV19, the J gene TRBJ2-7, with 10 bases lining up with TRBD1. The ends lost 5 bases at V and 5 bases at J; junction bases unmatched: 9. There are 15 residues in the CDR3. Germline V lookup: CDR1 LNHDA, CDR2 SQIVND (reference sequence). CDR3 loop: CASSDRGRGFHEQYF. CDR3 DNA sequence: TGTGCCAGTAGTGACAGGGGGCGCGGATTCCACGAGCAGTACTTC.

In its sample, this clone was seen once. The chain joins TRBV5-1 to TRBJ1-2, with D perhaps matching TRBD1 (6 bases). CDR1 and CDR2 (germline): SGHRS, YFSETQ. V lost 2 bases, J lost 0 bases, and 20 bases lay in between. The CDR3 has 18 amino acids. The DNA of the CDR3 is TGCGCCAGCAGCTTCCTCCTCAGGGGACGGTTCTCTAACTATGGCTACACCTTC. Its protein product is CASSFLLRGRFSNYGYTF. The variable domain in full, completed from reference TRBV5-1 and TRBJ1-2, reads KAGVTQTPRYLIKTRGQQVTLSCSPISGHRSVSWYQQTPGQGLQFLFEYFSETQRNKGNFPGRFSGRQFSNSRSEMNVSTLELGDSALYLCASSFLLRGRFSNYGYTFGSGTRLTVV.

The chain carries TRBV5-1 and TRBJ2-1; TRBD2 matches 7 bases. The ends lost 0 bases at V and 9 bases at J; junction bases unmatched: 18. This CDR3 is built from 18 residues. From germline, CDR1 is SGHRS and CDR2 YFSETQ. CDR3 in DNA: TGCGCCAGCAGCTTGGAGCCCATAGGGACTCCCGGCGGGAGTGAGCAGTTCTTC. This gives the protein CASSLEPIGTPGGSEQFF.

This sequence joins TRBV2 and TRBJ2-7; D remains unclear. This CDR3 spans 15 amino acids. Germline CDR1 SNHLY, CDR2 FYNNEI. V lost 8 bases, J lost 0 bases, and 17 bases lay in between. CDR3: CASSKRWASSYEQYF. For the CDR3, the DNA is TGTGCCAGCTCTAAACGATGGGCTTCCTCCTACGAGCAGTACTTC.

CDR3: CASATRDGSYEQYF. For the CDR3, the DNA is TGTGCCAGCGCCACGCGGGACGGTTCCTACGAGCAGTACTTC. The chain couples TRBV7-9 to TRBJ2-7; D might be TRBD2 (6 bases). Trimming cost V 8 bases and J 1 base, with 15 bases left between them. This CDR3 has 14 amino acids. From germline, CDR1 is SEHNR and CDR2 FQNEAQ (reference sequence).

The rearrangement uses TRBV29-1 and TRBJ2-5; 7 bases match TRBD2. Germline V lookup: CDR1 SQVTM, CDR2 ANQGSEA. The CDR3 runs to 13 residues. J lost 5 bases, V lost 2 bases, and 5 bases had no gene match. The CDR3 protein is CSVERTGGETQYF. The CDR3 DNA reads TGCAGCGTTGAAAGGACGGGAGGTGAGACCCAGTACTTC.

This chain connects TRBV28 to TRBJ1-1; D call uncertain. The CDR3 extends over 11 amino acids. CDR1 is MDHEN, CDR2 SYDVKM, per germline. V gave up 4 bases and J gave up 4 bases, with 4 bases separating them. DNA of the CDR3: TGTGCCAGCAGTTCCGTCACTGAAGCTTTCTTT. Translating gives CASSSVTEAFF.

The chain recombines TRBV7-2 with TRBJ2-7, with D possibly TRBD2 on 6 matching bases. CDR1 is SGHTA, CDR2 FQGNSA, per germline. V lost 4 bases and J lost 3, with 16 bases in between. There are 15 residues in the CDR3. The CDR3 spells CASSSSGTGYYEQYF. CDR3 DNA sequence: TGTGCCAGCAGCTCCTCCGGGACTGGGTACTACGAGCAGTACTTC.

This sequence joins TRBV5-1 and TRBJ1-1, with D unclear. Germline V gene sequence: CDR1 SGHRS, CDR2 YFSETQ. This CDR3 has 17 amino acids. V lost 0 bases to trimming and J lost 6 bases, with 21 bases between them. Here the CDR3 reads CASSLDPQAPPLPEAFF. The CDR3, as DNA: TGCGCCAGCAGCTTGGACCCTCAGGCCCCCCCTTTGCCTGAAGCTTTCTTT.

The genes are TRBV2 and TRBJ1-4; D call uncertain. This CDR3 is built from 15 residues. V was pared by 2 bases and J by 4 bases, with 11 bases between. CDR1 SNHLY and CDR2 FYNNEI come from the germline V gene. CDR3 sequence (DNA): TGTGCCAGCAGTGAATGGGCAGGTGATAATGAAAAACTGTTTTTT. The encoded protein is CASSEWAGDNEKLFF.

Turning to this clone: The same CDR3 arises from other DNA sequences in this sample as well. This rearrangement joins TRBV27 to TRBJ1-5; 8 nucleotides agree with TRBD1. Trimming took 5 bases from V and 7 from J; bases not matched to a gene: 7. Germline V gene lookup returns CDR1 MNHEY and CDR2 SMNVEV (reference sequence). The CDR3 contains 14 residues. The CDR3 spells CASSLGQGGQPQHF. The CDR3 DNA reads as TGTGCCAGCAGTCTAGGACAGGGAGGCCAGCCCCAGCATTTT.

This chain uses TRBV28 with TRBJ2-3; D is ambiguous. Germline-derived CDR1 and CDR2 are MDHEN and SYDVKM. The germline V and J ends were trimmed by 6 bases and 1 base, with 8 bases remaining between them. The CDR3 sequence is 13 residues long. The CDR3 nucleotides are TGTGCCAGCAGCCCCGCGGGCACAGATACGCAGTATTTT. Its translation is CASSPAGTDTQYF.

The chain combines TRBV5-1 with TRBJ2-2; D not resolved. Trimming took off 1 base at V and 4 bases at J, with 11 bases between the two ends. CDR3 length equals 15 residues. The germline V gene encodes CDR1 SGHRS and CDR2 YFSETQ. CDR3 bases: TGCGCCAGCAGCTTGCCCCCGTCTCTCACCGGGGAGCTGTTTTTT. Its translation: CASSLPPSLTGELFF.

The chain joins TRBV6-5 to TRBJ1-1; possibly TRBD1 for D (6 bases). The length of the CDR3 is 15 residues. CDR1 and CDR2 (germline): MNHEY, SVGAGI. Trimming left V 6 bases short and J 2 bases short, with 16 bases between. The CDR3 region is CASSHHRVSNTEAFF. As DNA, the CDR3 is TGTGCCAGCAGCCACCACAGGGTTAGTAACACTGAAGCTTTCTTT.

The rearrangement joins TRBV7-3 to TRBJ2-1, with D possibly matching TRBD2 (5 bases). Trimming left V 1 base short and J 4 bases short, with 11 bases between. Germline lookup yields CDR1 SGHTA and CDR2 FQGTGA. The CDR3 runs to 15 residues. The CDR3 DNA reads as TGTGCCAGCAGCTTAATTGAGACGGGATACAATGAGCAGTTCTTC. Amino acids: CASSLIETGYNEQFF.

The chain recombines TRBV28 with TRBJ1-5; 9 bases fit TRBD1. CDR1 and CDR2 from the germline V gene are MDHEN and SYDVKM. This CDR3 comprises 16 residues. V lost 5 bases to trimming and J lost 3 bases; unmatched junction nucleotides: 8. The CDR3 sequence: CASSPGDRADNQPQHF. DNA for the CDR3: TGTGCCAGCAGTCCGGGGGACAGGGCCGACAATCAGCCCCAGCATTTT.

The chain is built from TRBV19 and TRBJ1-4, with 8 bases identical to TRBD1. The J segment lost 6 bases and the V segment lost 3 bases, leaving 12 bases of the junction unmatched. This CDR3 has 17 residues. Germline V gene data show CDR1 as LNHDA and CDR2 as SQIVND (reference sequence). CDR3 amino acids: CASSIGGQGAGYEKLFF. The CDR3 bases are TGTGCCAGTAGTATTGGAGGGCAGGGGGCCGGCTATGAAAAACTGTTTTTT.

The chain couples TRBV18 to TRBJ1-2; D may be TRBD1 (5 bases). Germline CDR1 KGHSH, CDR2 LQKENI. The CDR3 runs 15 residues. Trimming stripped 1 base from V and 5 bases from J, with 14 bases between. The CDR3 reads CASSPLEHGGYGYTF. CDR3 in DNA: TGTGCCAGCTCACCACTCGAACACGGGGGGTATGGCTACACCTTC.

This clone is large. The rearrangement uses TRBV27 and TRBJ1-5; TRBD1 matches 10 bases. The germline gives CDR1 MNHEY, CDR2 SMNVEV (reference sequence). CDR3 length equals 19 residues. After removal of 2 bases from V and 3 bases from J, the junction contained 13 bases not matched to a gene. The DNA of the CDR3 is TGTGCCAGCAGTTTAAGGCCACAAGACAGGGGGCTATCCAATCAGCCCCAGCATTTT. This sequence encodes CASSLRPQDRGLSNQPQHF.

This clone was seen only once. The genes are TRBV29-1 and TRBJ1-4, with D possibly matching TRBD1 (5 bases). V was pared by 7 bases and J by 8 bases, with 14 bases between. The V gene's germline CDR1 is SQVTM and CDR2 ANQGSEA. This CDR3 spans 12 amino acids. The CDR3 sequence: CSAATVGEKLFF. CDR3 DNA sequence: TGCAGCGCTGCGACAGTGGGGGAAAAACTGTTTTTT.